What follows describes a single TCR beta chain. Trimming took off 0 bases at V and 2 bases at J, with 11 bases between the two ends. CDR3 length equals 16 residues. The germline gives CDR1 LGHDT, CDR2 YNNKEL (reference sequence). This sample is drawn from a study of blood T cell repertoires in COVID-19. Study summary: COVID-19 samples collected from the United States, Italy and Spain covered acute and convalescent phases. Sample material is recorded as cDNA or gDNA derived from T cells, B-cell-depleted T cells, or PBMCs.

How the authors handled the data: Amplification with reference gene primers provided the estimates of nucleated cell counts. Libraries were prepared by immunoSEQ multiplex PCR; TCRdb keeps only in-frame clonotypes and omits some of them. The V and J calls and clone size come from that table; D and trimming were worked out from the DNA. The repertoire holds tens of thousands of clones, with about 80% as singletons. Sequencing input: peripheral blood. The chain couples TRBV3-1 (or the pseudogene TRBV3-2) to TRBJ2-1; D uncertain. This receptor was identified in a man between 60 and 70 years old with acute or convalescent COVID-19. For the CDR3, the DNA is TGTGCCAGCAGCCAAGATCTCTCCTTTCCCTACAATGAGCAGTTCTTC. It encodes CASSQDLSFPYNEQFF.